These T cell receptor beta chains were read from a single sample in a study of graft-versus-host responses after intestinal transplantation. Here immunoSEQ multiplex PCR was the method, and the copy in TCRdb shows in-frame clones only, minus some. The sample includes 20,000 to 25,000 clones, about 41% of them seen just once. The sequencing here drew on alloreactive CD8+ T cells from a mixed lymphocyte reaction culture, taken before transplantation. The receptors come from a human patient who was an organ donor for intestinal transplantation. The CDR3 runs from the conserved cysteine through the conserved F or W. D genes are given only for firm matches. A clone size is listed for some rows: how often the clone was seen (once, few, many), or a class if it is expanded.

cdr3_nt cdr3_aa v_call clone_size d_call j_call
TGTGCCTGGACCCCGGACAGCGATGATCAGCCCCAGCATTTT CAWTPDSDDQPQHF TRBV30 NA NA TRBJ1-5
TGTGCCAGCAGTTTCACAGCTTACCGAACAGATACGCAGTATTTT CASSFTAYRTDTQYF TRBV6-5 NA NA TRBJ2-3
TGTGCCAGCAGCCCTATAGTACGGAGGGGGGCGAGCCTGGGCAATGAGCAGTTCTTC CASSPIVRRGASLGNEQFF TRBV28 NA NA TRBJ2-1
TGTGCCAGCAGCTGGACAGTCACTGAAGCTTTCTTT CASSWTVTEAFF TRBV6-1 NA NA TRBJ1-1
TGTGCCAGCAGCTTAGGCCTACAGCAGGAGACCCAGTACTTC CASSLGLQQETQYF TRBV13 NA NA TRBJ2-5
TGTGCCAGCAGTTTTTCTAGCGGGAGCTCTGAGCAGTTCTTC CASSFSSGSSEQFF TRBV28 NA TRBD2 TRBJ2-1
TGTGCCAGCAGTTACGGCACCGGGGAGCTGTTTTTT CASSYGTGELFF TRBV6-6 NA NA TRBJ2-2
TGTGCCAGCAGCCATTTGAATCAGCCCCAGCATTTT CASSHLNQPQHF TRBV5-8 few NA TRBJ1-5
TGTGCCAGCAGTGAAGCTCCGGACTATTACAATGAGCAGTTCTTC CASSEAPDYYNEQFF TRBV6-1 NA NA TRBJ2-1
TGTGCCATCAGTGACCCGGGGCGGGACGGGGAGCTGTTTTTT CAISDPGRDGELFF TRBV10-3 NA NA TRBJ2-2
TGTGCCAGTAGTAGGAGGGACGGCTTTCCCCACGAGCAGTACTTC CASSRRDGFPHEQYF TRBV19 few NA TRBJ2-7
TGTGCCAGCAGCTACCAAGAGACCCAGTACTTC CASSYQETQYF TRBV13 few NA TRBJ2-5
TGTGCCAGCAGCTTAGTCTGGGACCCATACACCGGGGAGCTGTTTTTT CASSLVWDPYTGELFF TRBV11-2 NA NA TRBJ2-2
TGTGCCAGCAGCCCTATTGGCGGGGACGAGCAGTACTTC CASSPIGGDEQYF TRBV9 NA NA TRBJ2-7
TGTGCCAGCTCACCGGCATGGGGACAGGGGCCCTCCTACGAGCAGTACTTC CASSPAWGQGPSYEQYF TRBV18 NA TRBD1 TRBJ2-7
TGTGCCAGCAGTCTCTGGTACCACAGGTGGTTTCTTTCACCCCTCCACTTT CASSLWYHRWFLSPLHF TRBV2 few NA TRBJ1-6
TGTGCCAGCAGCGTCGGGCCCTCCTACGAGCAGTACTTC CASSVGPSYEQYF TRBV9 few NA TRBJ2-7
TGTGCCAGTAGCAGAACAGGGGGCTCGAACACCGGGGAGCTGTTTTTT CASSRTGGSNTGELFF TRBV19 NA TRBD1 TRBJ2-2
TGTGCCAGCAGTTTGATGGACAGTGAGCAGTTCTTC CASSLMDSEQFF TRBV28 once NA TRBJ2-1
TGTGCCAGCAGTTGGGGTAGTAGCAATCAGCCCCAGCATTTT CASSWGSSNQPQHF TRBV28 few NA TRBJ1-5
TGCAGCGCAGGGACTAGCGGGACTAACGAGCAGTACTTC CSAGTSGTNEQYF TRBV29-1 NA TRBD2 TRBJ2-7
TGTGCCAGCAGTCCGTTTGGGGGACCCTACGAGCAGTACTTC CASSPFGGPYEQYF TRBV7-9 NA NA TRBJ2-7
TGTGCCAGCAGTTACAACAGTAACTATGGCTACACCTTC CASSYNSNYGYTF TRBV6-5 NA NA TRBJ1-2
TGTGCCAGTAGTATGTCGATACGGCTTGAGCGGAGAAGTTGGGTCAATGAGCAGTTCTTC CASSMSIRLERRSWVNEQFF TRBV19 few NA TRBJ2-1
TGTGCCAGCAGTGATTTTGCGGGGAACAATCAGCCCCAGCATTTT CASSDFAGNNQPQHF TRBV6-1 medium-sized NA TRBJ1-5
TGTGCCAGTAGTACCGACTTCGGAGATACGCAGTATTTT CASSTDFGDTQYF TRBV19 NA NA TRBJ2-3
TGTGCCAGCAGCTTGGCGGGACGGGGAGATCAGCCCCAGCATTTT CASSLAGRGDQPQHF TRBV5-6 NA NA TRBJ1-5
TGTGCCATCAGTGAGGACAGGGGGATTGACTATGGCTACACCTTC CAISEDRGIDYGYTF TRBV10-3 few TRBD1 TRBJ1-2
TGCGCCAGCAGTCCCTCTGGGGCCAACGTCCTGACTTTC CASSPSGANVLTF TRBV4-1 medium-sized NA TRBJ2-6
TGTGCCAGCAGTTACCCTGGACGGCCTCAGTTCTTC CASSYPGRPQFF TRBV6-5 NA NA TRBJ2-1
TGTGCCAGCAGCGTAGGGGGGGCCGCCTACGAGCAGTACTTC CASSVGGAAYEQYF TRBV9 few NA TRBJ2-7
TGCGCCAGCAGCCAAGATCATACTAGCGGGAGGGATGAGCAGTTCTTC CASSQDHTSGRDEQFF TRBV4-3 NA TRBD2 TRBJ2-1
TGTGCCTGGTCAGTGACTAGCATCGCAGATACGCAGTATTTT CAWSVTSIADTQYF TRBV30 NA TRBD2 TRBJ2-3
TGCGCCAGCAGCCCCAGACTAGTAGGTAATGAGCAGTTCTTC CASSPRLVGNEQFF TRBV4-1 medium-sized NA TRBJ2-1
TGTGCCAGCAGCGGTGCCGGCGGGAGGTCCTACAATGAGCAGTTCTTC CASSGAGGRSYNEQFF TRBV7-9 NA TRBD2 TRBJ2-1